Each of the 7 T cell receptor beta chains below was sequenced from the same sample in a study of cytomegalovirus exposure and HLA in healthy donors. In the PCR, 60 Vbeta and 13 Jbeta primers were used. Only in-frame clones appear in the TCRdb table, and some are missing; sequencing was by immunoSEQ multiplex PCR. Of about 130,000 clones listed, 74% are singletons. The specimen sequenced was PBMCs. These receptors originate from a woman aged 45-65 years in good health and CMV-seropositive.

Here the CDR3 DNA reads TGTGCCTGGAAGCCGGACAGGGAGAAGTATGGCTACACCTTC. Translation gives CAWKPDREKYGYTF. J is TRBJ1-2 and V is TRBV30; 8 bases map to TRBD1. Losses at the gene ends were 4 bases for V and 5 bases for J; bases not matched to a gene: 9. Per germline, CDR1 GTSNPN and CDR2 SVGIG (reference sequence). The CDR3 covers 14 residues. Drawing the rest from reference TRBV30 and TRBJ1-2, the complete variable domain is SQTIHQWPATLVQPVGSPLSLECTVEGTSNPNLYWYRQAAGRGLQLLFYSVGIGQISSEVPQNLSASRPQDRQFILSSKKLLLSDSGFYLCAWKPDREKYGYTFGSGTRLTVV.

This clone was picked up one time. The chain carries TRBV30 and TRBJ2-7; TRBD1 might be the D (6 bases). Germline assignment: CDR1 GTSNPN and CDR2 SVGIG (reference sequence). Trimming pared 5 bases from V and 0 bases from J, leaving 14 bases between. The CDR3 is 14 residues long. CDR3 sequence (DNA): TGTGCCTGGGCCCGACAGGCCTACTCCTACGAGCAGTACTTC. It specifies CAWARQAYSYEQYF. The full variable domain, completed using reference TRBV30 and TRBJ2-7, is SQTIHQWPATLVQPVGSPLSLECTVEGTSNPNLYWYRQAAGRGLQLLFYSVGIGQISSEVPQNLSASRPQDRQFILSSKKLLLSDSGFYLCAWARQAYSYEQYFGPGTRLTVT.

The genes are TRBV9 and TRBJ1-5; D gene uncertain. From germline, CDR1 is SGDLS and CDR2 YYNGEE. Trimming pared 0 bases from V and 6 bases from J, leaving 7 bases between. CDR3 length equals 13 residues. In DNA, the CDR3 is TGTGCCAGCAGCGTAGGCCCGGGTCAGCCCCAGCATTTT. This translates into CASSVGPGQPQHF.

This chain joins TRBV6-1 and TRBJ1-2; 8 bases map to TRBD1. J lost 6 bases, V lost 3 bases, and 6 bases had no gene match. The length of the CDR3 is 14 residues. Germline V gene data show CDR1 as MNHNS and CDR2 as SASEGT. For the CDR3, the DNA is TGTGCCAGCAGTGACAGGACAGGGAGAAATGGCTACACCTTC. Amino acid sequence: CASSDRTGRNGYTF.

The chain is built from TRBV27 and TRBJ2-2; 7 bases are a match to TRBD2. CDR3 length: 17 amino acids. Germline V CDR1 and CDR2: MNHEY, SMNVEV (reference sequence). J lost 6 bases, V lost 2 bases, and 12 bases had no gene match. The CDR3, as DNA: TGTGCCAGCAGTTTACCAGGCGGCGGGGGTCGTCCCGGGGAGCTGTTTTTT. Protein: CASSLPGGGGRPGELFF.

The chain combines TRBV4-1 with TRBJ1-4; TRBD1 might be the D (5 bases). Germline assignment: CDR1 MGHRA and CDR2 YSYEKL. The CDR3 consists of 15 residues. V lost 2 bases and J 12 bases, leaving 19 bases between the germline ends. The CDR3 loop is CASSQRDGGAVELFF. CDR3 in DNA: TGCGCCAGCAGCCAACGTGACGGTGGGGCGGTGGAACTGTTTTTT.

CDR3 residues: CASSSPGGSGAWNPYEQYF. CDR3 in DNA: TGTGCCAGCAGCTCCCCCGGGGGTAGCGGGGCGTGGAATCCCTACGAGCAGTACTTC. The gene calls are TRBV5-6 and TRBJ2-7; 8 bases map to TRBD2. The CDR3 loop spans 19 amino acids. The V gene end was trimmed by 3 bases and the J gene end by 2 bases; junction bases not matched to a gene: 19. Germline lookup yields CDR1 SGHDT and CDR2 YYEEEE.